The rows below give T cell receptor beta chains drawn from one sample of a study of shared clonotypes between healthy human individuals. The repertoire was sequenced with immunoSEQ multiplex PCR; TCRdb's copy has only in-frame clones and lacks some. The sample lists 2 million to 2.5 million clones; around 92% were seen once. The sample consisted of naive CD4+ T cells from PBMCs. The receptors stem from a man aged 18 to 30 in good health. Some clones in this sample may be carry-over from other donors' samples. The CDR3 runs from the conserved cysteine through the conserved F or W. A D gene is named only where the DNA matches it firmly. The listing skips clone size in some rows; elsewhere it reads once, few, many or a size class.

v_call	clone_size	d_call	j_call	cdr3_aa	cdr3_nt
TRBV15	-	-	TRBJ1-5	CATSNSRGSNQPQHF	TGTGCCACCAGCAATTCACGGGGAAGCAATCAGCCCCAGCATTTT
TRBV27	-	-	TRBJ1-5	CASSSSRLWVQGMQPQHF	TGTGCCAGCAGTTCTTCTCGGTTGTGGGTACAGGGTATGCAGCCCCAGCATTTT
TRBV9	-	-	TRBJ1-1	CASSVESEWGTAFF	TGTGCCAGCAGCGTAGAGTCGGAGTGGGGGACGGCTTTCTTT
TRBV2	-	-	TRBJ1-2	CASSTGNYGYTF	TGTGCCAGCAGTACAGGGAACTATGGCTACACCTTC
TRBV28	-	-	TRBJ2-7	CASRPAPGSGYEQYF	TGTGCCAGCAGACCAGCCCCAGGGTCAGGTTACGAGCAGTACTTC
TRBV6-5	few	-	TRBJ1-1	CASRTDSYTEAFF	TGTGCCAGCAGGACGGACTCCTACACTGAAGCTTTCTTT
TRBV6-5	-	TRBD2	TRBJ2-1	CASSPGRAAYNEQFF	TGTGCCAGCAGCCCCGGGAGGGCCGCTTACAATGAGCAGTTCTTC
TRBV6-6	-	-	TRBJ1-3	CASSFKGRERNTIYF	TGTGCCAGCAGTTTTAAGGGCAGGGAGCGAAACACCATATATTTT
TRBV9	-	-	TRBJ2-5	CASSVDGRETQYF	TGTGCCAGCAGCGTAGACGGCCGGGAGACCCAGTACTTC
TRBV9	once	TRBD1	TRBJ2-2	CASSVLGTVGTGELFF	TGTGCCAGCAGCGTTCTAGGGACAGTAGGAACCGGGGAGCTGTTTTTT
TRBV18	-	-	TRBJ2-3	CASSPPSVGDTQYF	TGTGCCAGCTCACCGCCCTCAGTGGGCGATACGCAGTATTTT
TRBV5-1	-	-	TRBJ2-7	CASSLAAASYEQYF	TGCGCCAGCAGCTTGGCGGCTGCTTCCTACGAGCAGTACTTC
TRBV4-1	-	-	TRBJ2-5	CASSQDLGRGGETQYF	TGCGCCAGCAGCCAAGATCTAGGACGCGGGGGCGAGACCCAGTACTTC
TRBV19	-	TRBD2	TRBJ2-7	CASSTQLAGAGEQYF	TGTGCCAGTAGTACCCAGCTAGCGGGAGCTGGCGAGCAGTACTTC
TRBV30	-	-	TRBJ2-2	CAIARGQGNTGELFF	TGTGCCATAGCCCGGGGGCAAGGTAACACCGGGGAGCTGTTTTTT
TRBV4-2	-	-	TRBJ1-3	CASSSQSGVPGNTIYF	TGTGCCAGCAGCTCTCAATCAGGGGTTCCTGGAAACACCATATATTTT
TRBV11-2	once	TRBD2	TRBJ2-7	CASSFTSGSLNEQYF	TGTGCCAGCAGCTTCACTAGCGGGAGTTTGAACGAGCAGTACTTC
TRBV5-4	-	-	TRBJ1-2	CASSLFSRASYGYTF	TGTGCCAGCAGCTTGTTTTCCCGTGCCTCATATGGCTACACCTTC
TRBV29-1	-	TRBD1	TRBJ1-2	CSVEATGGGYTF	TGCAGCGTTGAAGCAACAGGGGGCGGCTACACCTTC
TRBV7-7	-	TRBD2	TRBJ2-1	CASSLRAGVGEQFF	TGTGCCAGCAGCTTACGGGCGGGAGTAGGAGAGCAGTTCTTC
TRBV5-6	-	TRBD1	TRBJ1-5	CASSLGDRGKPQHF	TGTGCCAGCAGCTTGGGGGACAGGGGAAAGCCCCAGCATTTT
TRBV18	-	-	TRBJ2-3	CASSQKIQGKGTDTQYF	TGTGCCAGCTCACAAAAGATACAGGGAAAGGGCACAGATACGCAGTATTTT
TRBV7-2	once	-	TRBJ2-7	CASSAQGAVGEQYF	TGTGCCAGCAGCGCCCAGGGAGCTGTGGGCGAGCAGTACTTC
TRBV7-9	-	-	TRBJ2-3	CASSPRDLSTDTQYF	TGTGCCAGCAGCCCGCGGGACCTGAGCACAGATACGCAGTATTTT
TRBV5-4	-	-	TRBJ2-7	CASSPEGSGHEQYF	TGTGCCAGCAGCCCGGAGGGATCCGGCCACGAGCAGTACTTC
TRBV28	-	-	TRBJ1-4	CASRLEESGLFF	TGTGCCAGCAGACTAGAAGAAAGCGGACTGTTTTTT
TRBV10-3	-	TRBD1	TRBJ2-7	CAISKGQEPFEQYF	TGTGCCATCAGCAAGGGACAGGAACCCTTCGAGCAGTACTTC
TRBV9	-	-	TRBJ2-7	CASSVAPAIVNEQYF	TGTGCCAGCAGCGTAGCTCCGGCGATAGTCAACGAGCAGTACTTC
TRBV6-5	once	TRBD2	TRBJ2-7	CASSYSTSGWAVF	TGTGCCAGCAGTTATTCCACTAGCGGGTGGGCGGTTTTC